Listed here are 24 T cell receptor beta chains from one sample, sequenced in a study of T cells in Graves' hyperthyroidism and ophthalmopathy. TCR beta CDR3 regions were amplified from RNA. The HTBI primer set was used in a first-round RT-PCR of the TCR CDR3. TCRdb re-analysed the multiplex PCR reads in MiXCR, keeping a single row per CDR3 protein. Of under 300,000 distinct CDR3 sequences in the sample, 25% were seen once. The sequenced sample was blood. The receptors here all came from a man between 35 and 55 years old with Graves' hyperthyroidism that later progressed to Graves' ophthalmopathy.

Ten or more counts support this clonotype. The chain has TRBV2 and TRBJ2-7; D gene uncertain. Germline lookup yields CDR1 SNHLY and CDR2 FYNNEI. CDR3 size: 12 residues. Trimming cost V 6 bases and J 1 base, with 7 bases left between them. The CDR3 nucleotides are TGTGCCAGCAGGACACCTTCCTACGAGCAGTACTTC. It codes for CASRTPSYEQYF.

The rearrangement links TRBV6-5 to TRBJ1-1; D is uncertain. The germline V gene encodes CDR1 MNHEY and CDR2 SVGAGI. This CDR3 contains 11 residues. The V gene lost 4 bases and the J gene lost 8 bases, with 8 bases spanning the gap. Here the CDR3 DNA reads TGTGCCAGCAGTTCGACCTTAGAAGCTTTCTTT. Its translation: CASSSTLEAFF.

This clonotype has a count of ten or more. The chain uses TRBV9 and TRBJ2-3; unclear D gene. The CDR3 has 16 residues. Trimming left V 2 bases short and J 4 bases short, with 17 bases between. Germline V gene data show CDR1 as SGDLS and CDR2 as YYNGEE. CDR3 loop: CASSVDPGVGADTQYF. The CDR3 nucleotides read TGTGCCAGCAGCGTTGATCCAGGAGTAGGTGCAGATACGCAGTATTTT.

The chain employs TRBV6-1 and TRBJ2-5, with TRBD2 as a possible D gene (6 bases). V was trimmed by 6 bases and J by 4 bases, leaving 24 bases between them. Germline V lookup: CDR1 MNHNS, CDR2 SASEGT. CDR3 length: 17 amino acids. The CDR3 protein is CASSPLRRRGQGETQYF. DNA of the CDR3: TGTGCCAGCAGCCCCCTTCGTCGGCGGGGCCAGGGAGAGACCCAGTACTTC.

This clonotype has a count of ten or more. The chain is built from TRBV30 and TRBJ1-2; the match to TRBD1 covers 9 bases. CDR3 size: 17 residues. The ends lost 0 bases at V and 8 bases at J; junction bases unmatched: 16. Germline CDR1 is GTSNPN and CDR2 is SVGIG (reference sequence). DNA of the CDR3: TGTGCCTGGAGTGTACCACGGACAGGGGCCTCAAGTTGGGGCTACACCTTC. Translating it yields CAWSVPRTGASSWGYTF.

This clonotype occurred many times. The rearrangement links TRBV9 to TRBJ2-7, with a tentative D call TRBD2 (6 bases). Germline loops: CDR1 SGDLS, CDR2 YYNGEE. V was clipped by 0 bases and J by 2 bases, with 12 bases between them. The CDR3 is made up of 15 amino acids. CDR3 DNA: TGTGCCAGCAGCGTAGGGCCTAGCGTCGCCTACGAGCAGTACTTC. Amino acids: CASSVGPSVAYEQYF.

This clonotype was seen ten or more times. V and J are TRBV6-2 or TRBV6-3 and TRBJ2-7; the D is unclear. Trimming shortened V by 5 bases and J by 0 bases, and 17 bases separated the two germline ends. This CDR3 region has 16 residues. Looked up from germline, CDR1 is MNHEY and CDR2 is SVGEGT. The CDR3 region is CASSGRWLRSSYEQYF. The CDR3 region has the DNA TGTGCCAGCAGTGGCCGGTGGCTGCGGAGCTCCTACGAGCAGTACTTC.

V gene TRBV6-5 combines with J gene TRBJ1-1, with D unclear. Trimming took off 2 bases at V and 5 bases at J, with 9 bases between the two ends. Per the germline V gene, CDR1 is MNHEY and CDR2 is SVGAGI. This CDR3 has 13 residues. CDR3 in DNA: TGTGCCAGCAGTTACATGGGGAGGACTGAAGCTTTCTTT. Amino acids: CASSYMGRTEAFF.

At least ten counts were recorded for this clonotype. J is TRBJ1-1 and V is TRBV29-1; D unresolved. The V and J ends lost 6 bases and 4 bases respectively, with 12 bases between them. CDR1 and CDR2 (germline): SQVTM, ANQGSEA. The CDR3 totals 12 residues. In DNA, the CDR3 is TGCAGCGTGGTCCTTGGGGTCACTGAAGCTTTCTTT. This translates into CSVVLGVTEAFF. The complete variable domain, with remaining parts taken from reference TRBV29-1 and TRBJ1-1, reads SAVISQKPSRDICQRGTSLTIQCQVDSQVTMMFWYRQQPGQSLTLIATANQGSEATYESGFVIDKFPISRPNLTFSTLTVSNMSPEDSSIYLCSVVLGVTEAFFGQGTRLTVV.

This clonotype was picked up many times. The chain has TRBV13 and TRBJ2-7, with D tentatively TRBD2 (5 bases). Germline CDR1 PRHDT, CDR2 FYEKMQ (reference sequence). The CDR3 is made up of 15 amino acids. V lost 4 bases and J lost 3, with 16 bases in between. The CDR3 protein is CASSSLNGGGYEQYF. The CDR3 DNA is TGTGCCAGCAGCTCTCTCAATGGAGGCGGCTACGAGCAGTACTTC.

Note on this clonotype: No conserved phenylalanine or tryptophan ends this CDR3, so it is likely a read error. The V gene is TRBV20-1, the J gene TRBJ2-7, with D possibly being TRBD1 (5 bases). The CDR3 runs 13 residues. From germline, CDR1 is DFQATT and CDR2 SNEGSKA (reference sequence). V lost 6 bases to trimming and J lost 4 bases, with 16 bases between them. The CDR3, as DNA: TGCAGTGCCAGGCAGGGTCATTCGTACGAGCAGTACTTA. Protein: CSARQGHSYEQYL.

The table lists this clonotype with many counts. A junction end diverges from the germline sequence, so it may reflect a read error. V is TRBV12-3 or TRBV12-4 and J is TRBJ1-2; D remains ambiguous. This CDR3 spans 13 amino acids. The CDR3 region is CAGSWAVNYGYTF. The CDR3 coding sequence is TGTGCCGGCAGCTGGGCAGTTAACTATGGCTACACCTTC.

The V gene is TRBV5-1, the J gene TRBJ2-5; 11 positions match TRBD2. The length of the CDR3 is 17 residues. CDR1 SGHRS and CDR2 YFSETQ come from the germline V gene. After removal of 0 bases from V and 2 bases from J, the junction contained 6 bases not matched to a gene. CDR3 sequence (DNA): TGCGCCAGCAGCTTGGTACTAGCGGGAGCCCTACAAGAGACCCAGTACTTC. Translation: CASSLVLAGALQETQYF.

CDR3 nucleotides: TGTGCCAGCAGATCTCTAGCGGGAGAGGAGACCGGGGAGCTGTTTTTT. It yields the protein CASRSLAGEETGELFF. The V call is TRBV12-3 or TRBV12-4, the J call TRBJ2-2, with 10 bases that match TRBD2. The CDR3 is 16 residues long. V was clipped by 6 bases and J by 5 bases; unmatched bases: 9.

The table lists this clonotype with many counts. The chain joins TRBV29-1 to TRBJ1-5, with D maybe TRBD1 (5 bases). The germline V and J ends were trimmed by 5 bases and 4 bases, with 18 bases remaining between them. Germline CDR1 SQVTM, CDR2 ANQGSEA. CDR3 length: 15 amino acids. In DNA form, the CDR3 reads TGCAGCGTTAAACTTCCGGGACGGACTAATCAGCCCCAGCATTTT. Translated, it gives CSVKLPGRTNQPQHF.

In its sample, this clonotype was seen many times. This chain's CDR3 is CSALQGGETQYF. The DNA for the CDR3 is TGCAGTGCCCTACAGGGTGGAGAGACCCAGTACTTC. The chain has TRBV20-1 and TRBJ2-5; D is possibly TRBD1 (6 bases). Germline V lookup: CDR1 DFQATT, CDR2 SNEGSKA (reference sequence). CDR3 length: 12 residues. V was cut by 6 bases and J by 4 bases, with 12 bases left in between.

This clonotype showed up many times. This chain joins TRBV6-5 and TRBJ1-1, with D maybe TRBD1 (6 bases). The CDR3 spans 14 residues. V lost 2 bases and J lost 2, with 9 bases in between. Looked up from germline, CDR1 is MNHEY and CDR2 is SVGAGI. CDR3 region: CASSYGQINTEAFF. CDR3 DNA sequence: TGTGCCAGCAGTTACGGACAGATAAACACTGAAGCTTTCTTT.

This clonotype turned up a few times. The V and J genes are TRBV29-1 and TRBJ2-7; 11 nucleotides match TRBD1. The junction had 5 bases not matched to a gene; V was cut back by 7 bases and J by 3 bases. The germline gives CDR1 SQVTM, CDR2 ANQGSEA. This CDR3 region has 13 residues. CDR3 nucleotides: TGCAGCGGTGGGGGACAGGGGGGCTACGAGCAGTACTTC. Translated, it gives CSGGGQGGYEQYF.

In this sample, this clonotype turned up many times. The V gene is TRBV20-1, the J gene TRBJ1-1; no definite D call. The CDR3 sequence is 12 residues long. The V and J ends lost 7 bases and 3 bases respectively, with 12 bases between them. Germline loops: CDR1 DFQATT, CDR2 SNEGSKA (reference sequence). CDR3 loop: CSGRVWYTEAFF. The CDR3 DNA follows: TGCAGTGGACGAGTGTGGTACACTGAAGCTTTCTTT.

This clonotype has just one count. The V call is TRBV7-2, the J call TRBJ2-5, with D unresolved. V was pared by 1 base and J by 7 bases, with 10 bases between. Germline V lookup: CDR1 SGHTA, CDR2 FQGNSA. This CDR3 contains 13 residues. The CDR3: CASSLGTAGTQYF. CDR3 nucleotides: TGTGCCAGCAGCTTAGGAACAGCAGGGACCCAGTACTTC.

This clonotype was seen at least ten times. The V gene is TRBV29-1, the J gene TRBJ1-1; weak D call: TRBD1 (6 bases). V lost 5 bases and J lost 8, with 24 bases in between. This CDR3 is built from 15 residues. The germline CDR1 and CDR2 sequences are SQVTM and ANQGSEA. The CDR3 reads CSVSDYTIAGTEAFF. The CDR3 DNA follows: TGCAGCGTTTCGGACTACACCATTGCTGGGACAGAAGCTTTCTTT.

This clonotype has more than one count but fewer than ten. The chain has TRBV18 and TRBJ2-5, with D possibly being TRBD1 or TRBD2 (5 bases each). The CDR3 is made up of 15 amino acids. CDR1 is KGHSH, CDR2 LQKENI, per germline. V was pared by 1 base and J by 2 bases, with 11 bases between. Here the CDR3 reads CASSPQVGPQETQYF. CDR3 coding DNA: TGTGCCAGCTCACCACAAGTGGGACCACAAGAGACCCAGTACTTC.

At least ten counts were recorded for this clonotype. The chain joins TRBV20-1 to TRBJ1-2; D ambiguous. Per the germline V gene, CDR1 is DFQATT and CDR2 is SNEGSKA (reference sequence). The ends were cut back, 7 bases at V and 3 bases at J, with 9 bases in the middle. This CDR3 has 11 amino acids. The CDR3 region is CSGLAHYGYTF. The CDR3, as DNA: TGCAGTGGACTCGCCCACTATGGCTACACCTTC.

This clonotype was detected ten times or more. This chain uses TRBV7-2 with TRBJ2-7; 12 bases agree with TRBD1. With V trimmed by 1 base and J by 0 bases, 7 bases remained unmatched. Per the germline V gene, CDR1 is SGHTA and CDR2 is FQGNSA. The CDR3 length is 18 residues. CDR3 in DNA: TGTGCCAGCAGCTTAGGAGGGACAGGGGGCCCGACCTCCTACGAGCAGTACTTC. It translates to CASSLGGTGGPTSYEQYF.